This T cell receptor (beta chain) was captured in a study of blood T cell repertoires in COVID-19. Looking at the study overall: The United States, Italy and Spain were the sources of the acute and convalescent COVID-19 samples. The cDNA or gDNA used as material had been derived from T cells, B-cell-depleted T cells, or PBMCs.

Authors' processing steps: Amplifying reference gene primers gave estimates of nucleated cell counts. Clones were sequenced by immunoSEQ multiplex PCR, and TCRdb holds only the in-frame ones, with some missing. The D gene and trimming were derived from the DNA, and the V and J assignments and clone size from that table. This table has 60,000 to 65,000 clones, about 74% appearing once. This TCR derives from a woman of 80 years or more with acute or convalescent COVID-19. Material for sequencing was peripheral blood.

CDR3 amino acids: CASSYSSTSLDEQYF. CDR3 in DNA: TGTGCCAGCAGTTACTCGTCCACCTCTCTAGACGAGCAGTACTTC. This chain connects TRBV6-2 or TRBV6-3 to TRBJ2-7; D gene unclear. V was shortened by 0 bases and J by 5 bases, with 14 bases between the two germline ends. CDR1 and CDR2 from the germline V gene are MNHEY and SVGEGT. The CDR3 has 15 residues.